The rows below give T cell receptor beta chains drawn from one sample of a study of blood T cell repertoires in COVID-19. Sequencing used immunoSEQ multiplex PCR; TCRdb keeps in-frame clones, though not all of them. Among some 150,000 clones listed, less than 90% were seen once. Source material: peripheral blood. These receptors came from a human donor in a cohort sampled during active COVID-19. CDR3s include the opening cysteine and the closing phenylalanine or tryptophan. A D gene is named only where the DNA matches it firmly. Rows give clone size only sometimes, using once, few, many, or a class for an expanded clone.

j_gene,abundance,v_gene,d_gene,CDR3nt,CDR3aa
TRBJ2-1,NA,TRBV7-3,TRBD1,TGTGCCAGCAGCTTGACAGGGGATGAGCAGTTCTTC,CASSLTGDEQFF
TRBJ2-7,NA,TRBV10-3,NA,TGTGCCATCAGTCCTGGGGGGGGGCCTGGAAGCTACGAGCAGTACTTC,CAISPGGGPGSYEQYF
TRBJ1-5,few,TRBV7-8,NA,TGTGCCAGCAGCTTGGCAAGAGGGCAGGCCCAGCATTTT,CASSLARGQAQHF
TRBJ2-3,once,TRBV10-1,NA,TGCGCCAGCACCGACAACAGGGTGGGGCAGTATTTT,CASTDNRVGQYF
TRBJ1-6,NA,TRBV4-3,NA,TGCGCCAGCAGCCAAGGTGGCCCGGGGGGGAATTCACCCCTCCACTTT,CASSQGGPGGNSPLHF
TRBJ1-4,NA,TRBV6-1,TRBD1,TGTGCCAGCAGTGAGACAGGGGCCGATGAAAAACTGTTTTTT,CASSETGADEKLFF
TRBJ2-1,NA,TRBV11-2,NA,TGTGCCAGCAGCTCCCTCGATGAGCAGTTCTTC,CASSSLDEQFF
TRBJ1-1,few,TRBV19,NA,TGTGCCAGTAGTATAATATTGGGGGGCACTGAAGCTTTCTTT,CASSIILGGTEAFF
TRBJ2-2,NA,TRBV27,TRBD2,TGTGCCAGCAGTTTATTTTTTTCCTACCCAAGCGGGGGTTACGCGAACACCGGGGAGCTGTTTTTT,CASSLFFSYPSGGYANTGELFF
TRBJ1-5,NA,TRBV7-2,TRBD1,TGTGCCAGCAGCTTGGACAGGAGTAATCAGCCCCAGCATTTT,CASSLDRSNQPQHF
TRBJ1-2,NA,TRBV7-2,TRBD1,TGTGCCAGCAGCTTAGCGACAGGGTACTATGGCTACACCTTC,CASSLATGYYGYTF
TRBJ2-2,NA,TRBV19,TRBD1,TGTGCCAGTAGTATAGGACAGGGTAACGCCGGGGAGCTGTTTTTT,CASSIGQGNAGELFF
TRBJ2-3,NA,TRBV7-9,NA,TGTGCCAGCAGCTTAATCGGCGGGCCGGGCGTCACAGATACGCAGTATTTT,CASSLIGGPGVTDTQYF
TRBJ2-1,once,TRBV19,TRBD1,TGTGCCACCTCAGACAGGGGGCTTAAAGGAAATGAGCAGTTCTTC,CATSDRGLKGNEQFF
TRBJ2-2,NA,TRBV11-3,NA,TGTGCCAGCAGCCAAGCGGCGTGGACCGGGGAGCTGTTTTTT,CASSQAAWTGELFF
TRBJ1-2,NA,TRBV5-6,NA,TGTGCCAGCAGCTCCCTTGGGCCAAACTATGGCTACACCTTC,CASSSLGPNYGYTF
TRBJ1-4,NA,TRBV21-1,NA,TGTGCCAGAGGGGGGGCTAATGAAAAACTGTTTTTT,CARGGANEKLFF
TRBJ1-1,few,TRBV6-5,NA,TGTGCCAGCAGTCAAAGTGAGCAGGGGTATACTGAAGCTTTCTTT,CASSQSEQGYTEAFF
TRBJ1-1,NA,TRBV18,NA,TGTGCCAGCTCACCACCTTTCGAGAGGGTTTCGCTAGGGACTGAAGCTTTCTTT,CASSPPFERVSLGTEAFF
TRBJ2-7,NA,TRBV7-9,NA,TGTGCCAGCAGCTTCCCTGGCAGTGGCGAGCAGTACTTC,CASSFPGSGEQYF
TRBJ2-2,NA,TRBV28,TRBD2,TGTGCCAGCAGTTTATTTCCGGCTAGCGGGGGGGCCGGGGAGCTGTTTTTT,CASSLFPASGGAGELFF
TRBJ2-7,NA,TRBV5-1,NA,TGCGCCAGCAGCTTGCAGCCTAGTGCCCCCTACGAGCAGTACTTC,CASSLQPSAPYEQYF
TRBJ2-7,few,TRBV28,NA,TGTGCCAGCAGCGCCTCATTGAGGTCAGACTTCCTACGAGGGCAGTACTTC,CASSASLRSDFLRGQYF
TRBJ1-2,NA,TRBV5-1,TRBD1,TGCGCCAGCAGCCCAGAGACAGGGAATTATGGCTACACCTTC,CASSPETGNYGYTF
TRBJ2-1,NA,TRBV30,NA,TGTGCCTGGAGTACGCGGGATGAGCAGTTCTTC,CAWSTRDEQFF
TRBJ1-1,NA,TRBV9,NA,TGTGCCAGCAGCGTAGGAATGGGCCTAAACACTGAAGCTTTCTTT,CASSVGMGLNTEAFF
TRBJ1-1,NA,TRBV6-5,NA,TGTGCCAGCAGCCGTCTCCGGGGGACTGAAGCTTTCTTT,CASSRLRGTEAFF
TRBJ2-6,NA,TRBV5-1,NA,TGCGCCAGCAGCTTGGACTTACAGGGCTCTGGGGCCAACGTCCTGACTTTC,CASSLDLQGSGANVLTF
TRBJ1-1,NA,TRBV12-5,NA,TGTGCTAGTGGTTTGGGGCCCGTGAACACTGAAGCTTTCTTT,CASGLGPVNTEAFF
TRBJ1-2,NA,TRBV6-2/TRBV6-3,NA,TGTGCCAGCAGCTCCGACAGAACCTATGGCTACACCTTC,CASSSDRTYGYTF
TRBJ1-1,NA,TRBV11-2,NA,TGTGCCAGCAGCACTCGGACAGCTCGGGACGCTGAAGCTTTCTTT,CASSTRTARDAEAFF
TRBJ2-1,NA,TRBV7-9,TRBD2,TGTGCCAGCAGCACCAAACTAGCGGGGAGAAACAATGAGCAGTTCTTC,CASSTKLAGRNNEQFF
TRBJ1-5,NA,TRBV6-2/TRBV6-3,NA,TGTGCCAGCAGTTACTCGATACGGGGTGGGTATGGTCAGCCCCAGCATTTT,CASSYSIRGGYGQPQHF
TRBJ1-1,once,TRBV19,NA,TGTGGGGGGGGGATGAACACTGAAGCTTTCTTT,CGGGMNTEAFF
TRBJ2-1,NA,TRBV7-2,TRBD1,TGTGCCAGCAGTCGTTTCGAAACAGGGGGCTCCTACAATGAGCAGTTCTTC,CASSRFETGGSYNEQFF
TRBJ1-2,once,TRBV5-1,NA,TGCGCCAGCACAGGGGATTTCTATGGCTACACCTTC,CASTGDFYGYTF
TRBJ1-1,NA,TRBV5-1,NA,TGCGCCAGCAGCGAACGACAGTCGAACACTGAAGCTTTCTTT,CASSERQSNTEAFF
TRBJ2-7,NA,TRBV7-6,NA,TGTGCCAGCAGCTTAGACCTGCAGGGGAACCACGAGCAGTACTTC,CASSLDLQGNHEQYF
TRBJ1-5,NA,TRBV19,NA,TGTGCCAGCCACGGGGGTTGGGGTCAGCCCCAGCATTTT,CASHGGWGQPQHF
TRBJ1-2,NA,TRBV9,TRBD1,TGTGCCAGCAGCGACCGGACAGGGCAACAATATGGCTACACCTTC,CASSDRTGQQYGYTF
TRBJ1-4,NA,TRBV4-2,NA,TGTGCCAGCAGCCAAGGGGCAGAATTTGAAAAACTGTTTTTT,CASSQGAEFEKLFF
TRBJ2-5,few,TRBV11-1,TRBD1,TGTGCCAGCAGCTTAGACCGGGACAGGGGGCCGAAGACCCAGTACTTC,CASSLDRDRGPKTQYF
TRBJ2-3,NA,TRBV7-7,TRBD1,TGTGCCAGCAGCCGACAGGGGTCGACAGATACGCAGTATTTT,CASSRQGSTDTQYF